Listed here are 15 T cell receptor beta chains from one sample, sequenced in a study of beta chain features in type 1 diabetes. Findings of the study overall: When Type 1 diabetes patients were examined, their TCRB CDR3s proved moderately but significantly shorter in all four CD4+ subsets.

What these receptors recognize is not known. TCRB transcripts that were expressed got sequenced, as all of the isolated RNA had been reverse transcribed. Sequencing was performed with immunoSEQ multiplex PCR; in TCRdb, only in-frame clones are kept and a portion is missing. The repertoire consists of around 150,000 clones, with just over 8% occurring once and the leading ten covering more than 0.5%. Source material: central memory CD4+ T cells from blood. Every receptor here comes from a woman aged 18-29 years with type 1 diabetes.

V is TRBV7-2 and J is TRBJ2-7, with D possibly TRBD2 on 7 matching bases. The germline gives CDR1 SGHTA, CDR2 FQGNSA. Trimming cost V 5 bases and J 2 bases, with 10 bases left between them. This CDR3 is 13 amino acids long. The chain's CDR3 is CASSEGGPYEQYF. As DNA, the CDR3 is TGTGCCAGCAGCGAGGGGGGGCCCTACGAGCAGTACTTC.

V usage is TRBV7-2 and J usage is TRBJ2-3, with D tentatively TRBD2 (5 bases). CDR3 length equals 12 residues. The V gene's germline CDR1 is SGHTA and CDR2 FQGNSA. V dropped 5 bases and J dropped 8 bases, with 11 bases sitting between them. CDR3 sequence (DNA): TGTGCCAGCAGCCGCCTCGGAGGTACGCAGTATTTT. It yields the protein CASSRLGGTQYF.

This clone was seen only a few times. The chain employs TRBV7-2 and TRBJ2-1, with 7 bases that match TRBD1. Germline loops: CDR1 SGHTA, CDR2 FQGNSA. V shed 1 base, J shed 6 bases, and the junction held 0 bases outside the gene matches. This CDR3 is built from 13 residues. DNA of the CDR3: TGTGCCAGCAGCTTAGGGACAGGCAATGAGCAGTTCTTC. Translated, it gives CASSLGTGNEQFF.

The chain recombines TRBV27 with TRBJ2-1, with no clear D. V shed 3 bases and J shed 4 bases, with 10 bases lying between them. Germline CDR1 reads MNHEY; CDR2 reads SMNVEV (reference sequence). This CDR3 comprises 14 residues. Here the CDR3 reads CASSFKGEYNEQFF. The CDR3 nucleotides are TGTGCCAGCAGTTTTAAAGGAGAGTACAATGAGCAGTTCTTC.

This clone was observed a few times. The rearrangement uses TRBV7-8 and TRBJ1-2; maybe TRBD1 (6 bases). Deletions cut 4 bases from V and 7 bases from J, with 13 bases between. The V gene's germline CDR1 is SGHVS and CDR2 FQNEAQ. This CDR3 is built from 13 residues. CDR3 DNA sequence: TGTGCCAGCAGCTGGGGGCCCACTTCTGGCTACACCTTC. This translates into CASSWGPTSGYTF. Variable domain in full (rest from reference TRBV7-8 and TRBJ1-2): GAGVSQSPRYKVAKRGQDVALRCDPISGHVSLFWYQQALGQGPEFLTYFQNEAQLDKSGLPSDRFFAERPEGSVSTLKIQRTQQEDSAVYLCASSWGPTSGYTFGSGTRLTVV.

Turning to this clone: A much more abundant neighbour one base away suggests this may be a read error. The same CDR3 can be traced to other DNA sequences in this sample. The CDR3 DNA is TGTGCCAGCAGCTCCCTATACGAGCAGTACTTC. It encodes CASSSLYEQYF. The chain uses TRBV7-2 and TRBJ2-7; D gene unclear. The germline V and J ends were trimmed by 4 bases and 4 bases, with 5 bases remaining between them. Germline CDR1 SGHTA, CDR2 FQGNSA. There are 11 residues in the CDR3.

The chain uses TRBV7-2 and TRBJ2-1; a weak D match, TRBD1 (5 bases). CDR1 SGHTA and CDR2 FQGNSA come from the germline V gene. Trimming shortened V by 1 base and J by 4 bases, and 11 bases separated the two germline ends. The CDR3 consists of 15 residues. CDR3 nucleotides: TGTGCCAGCAGCTTAGACCAGGGCCCATACAATGAGCAGTTCTTC. Translated: CASSLDQGPYNEQFF.

This clone has a single count. The V and J genes are TRBV6-4 and TRBJ1-2, with TRBD1 matching 7 bases. The junction had 5 bases not matched to a gene; V was cut back by 6 bases and J by 4 bases. The CDR3 totals 13 residues. Germline loops: CDR1 MRHNA, CDR2 SNTAGT. The CDR3 nucleotides are TGTGCCAGCAGCCTCCGACAGGGCTATGGCTACACCTTC. Translating gives CASSLRQGYGYTF.

The table lists this clone with a few counts. The rearrangement links TRBV19 to TRBJ1-1; D unclear. V dropped 3 bases and J dropped 3 bases, with 11 bases sitting between them. This CDR3 region has 14 residues. Germline CDR1 LNHDA, CDR2 SQIVND (reference sequence). This CDR3 is CASSMRAAYTEAFF. DNA for the CDR3: TGTGCCAGTAGTATGAGGGCAGCATACACTGAAGCTTTCTTT.

This clone was detected only a few times. This chain connects TRBV7-2 to TRBJ1-2; D ambiguous. Germline CDR1 and CDR2: SGHTA and FQGNSA. V dropped 7 bases and J dropped 7 bases, with 25 bases sitting between them. The CDR3 is 16 amino acids. The CDR3 reads CASTRGAGNGFGGYTF. CDR3 in DNA: TGTGCCAGCACCCGAGGAGCGGGGAACGGGTTTGGTGGCTACACCTTC.

The J gene is TRBJ2-4, the V gene TRBV7-2, with 7 bases lining up with TRBD2. CDR1 SGHTA and CDR2 FQGNSA come from the germline V gene. With V trimmed by 3 bases and J by 7 bases, 3 bases remained unmatched. CDR3 size: 13 residues. CDR3 residues: CASSFGGTNIQYF. The CDR3 coding sequence is TGTGCCAGCAGCTTCGGGGGGACCAACATTCAGTACTTC.

A remark on this clone: Other nucleotide sequences from this sample produce the same CDR3. In DNA, the CDR3 is TGCAGTGCTATCAGGGGATACGAGCAGTACTTC. Translated, it gives CSAIRGYEQYF. This chain connects TRBV20-1 to TRBJ2-7; a possible D gene is TRBD1 (6 bases). The CDR3 runs to 11 residues. The germline V gene encodes CDR1 DFQATT and CDR2 SNEGSKA (reference sequence). V was shortened by 4 bases and J by 4 bases, with 8 bases between the two germline ends.

This clone was observed a handful of times. The chain recombines TRBV30 with TRBJ1-2, with TRBD1 matching 7 bases. CDR1 and CDR2 (germline): GTSNPN, SVGIG (reference sequence). The CDR3 totals 18 residues. Unmatched junction bases numbered 15, after V lost 2 bases and J lost 0 bases. This CDR3 is CAWSRWQGGNGANYGYTF. As DNA, the CDR3 is TGTGCCTGGAGTAGATGGCAGGGGGGTAATGGAGCTAACTATGGCTACACCTTC. Using reference TRBV30 and TRBJ1-2 for the parts outside the CDR3, the full variable domain is SQTIHQWPATLVQPVGSPLSLECTVEGTSNPNLYWYRQAAGRGLQLLFYSVGIGQISSEVPQNLSASRPQDRQFILSSKKLLLSDSGFYLCAWSRWQGGNGANYGYTFGSGTRLTVV.

This clone was seen only a few times. This rearrangement joins TRBV6-5 to TRBJ1-2, with no clear D. The length of the CDR3 is 13 residues. CDR1 MNHEY and CDR2 SVGAGI come from the germline V gene. Trimming removed 4 bases from V and 4 bases from J, with 10 bases in between. The CDR3 is CASSSRLFYGYTF. The CDR3 nucleotides are TGTGCCAGCAGTTCGAGACTGTTCTATGGCTACACCTTC.

The rearrangement uses TRBV7-3 and TRBJ1-1; 10 bases line up with TRBD1. CDR1 is SGHTA, CDR2 FQGTGA, per germline. V trimming: 1 base; J trimming: 7 bases; junction bases outside the gene matches: 12. The CDR3 length is 17 residues. CDR3 nucleotide sequence: TGTGCCAGCAGCTTAAGCGTGGGGACAGGGGCCCGGTTTGAAGCTTTCTTT. Translated: CASSLSVGTGARFEAFF.